This T cell receptor (beta chain) was sequenced during a study of blood T cell repertoires in COVID-19. Looking at the study overall: Acute and convalescent COVID-19 specimens originated in the United States, Italy and Spain.

The protocol was immunoSEQ multiplex PCR, while the TCRdb copy is restricted to in-frame clones and leaves out a portion. The repertoire holds approximately 140,000 clones, with roughly 86% as singletons. Germline V CDR1 and CDR2: SGHDT, YYEEEE. V gave up 3 bases and J gave up 7 bases, with 19 bases separating them. The CDR3 is 15 amino acids. This clone was observed at least ten times. The clonotype was recovered from a woman aged 55 to 70 with acute or convalescent COVID-19. V and J are TRBV5-6 and TRBJ1-1; possible D gene TRBD1, 5 bases. The specimen sequenced was peripheral blood. The CDR3 reads CASSSTPGYGVEAFF. The CDR3 DNA reads as TGTGCCAGCAGCTCAACCCCAGGGTATGGTGTTGAAGCTTTCTTT.